This entry lists 26 T cell receptor beta chains sequenced from one sample in a study of blood T cell repertoires in COVID-19. The protocol was immunoSEQ multiplex PCR, while the TCRdb copy is restricted to in-frame clones and leaves out a portion. This table holds 200,000 to 300,000 clones, 80% to 90% found once. Sequencing input: peripheral blood. The source is a middle-aged woman who had recovered from COVID-19.

The CDR3 spells CASSPLGLWAGAPPLTQYF. Here the CDR3 DNA reads TGTGCCAGCAGCCCCCTTGGGCTTTGGGCGGGGGCCCCCCCACTTACGCAGTATTTT. The gene calls are TRBV11-2 and TRBJ2-3, with a weak D call TRBD2 (7 bases). Per the germline V gene, CDR1 is SGHAT and CDR2 is FQNNGV. The CDR3 loop spans 19 amino acids. Trimming stripped 5 bases from V and 8 bases from J, with 32 bases between.

The chain joins TRBV11-2 to TRBJ2-1; D is possibly TRBD2 (7 bases). Per germline, CDR1 SGHAT and CDR2 FQNNGV. V was pared by 7 bases and J by 8 bases, with 21 bases between. The CDR3 has 15 amino acids. The CDR3 loop reads CASTTWRGRLHEQFF. CDR3 nucleotides: TGTGCCAGCACCACCTGGCGGGGGCGCCTCCATGAGCAGTTCTTC.

V is TRBV7-2 and J is TRBJ1-2; 7 bases are a match to TRBD1. V lost 5 bases and J lost 2; bases outside the gene matches: 8. Germline CDR1 and CDR2: SGHTA and FQGNSA. This CDR3 is built from 15 residues. CDR3 in DNA: TGTGCCAGCAGCCCCAGGGACAGACTAAACTATGGCTACACCTTC. Residues: CASSPRDRLNYGYTF. The full variable domain, its missing parts supplied by reference TRBV7-2 and TRBJ1-2, is GAGVSQSPSNKVTEKGKDVELRCDPISGHTALYWYRQSLGQGLEFLIYFQGNSAPDKSGLPSDRFSAERTGGSVSTLTIQRTQQEDSAVYLCASSPRDRLNYGYTFGSGTRLTVV.

The chain couples TRBV6-2 or TRBV6-3 to TRBJ2-1; D is perhaps TRBD1 (7 bases). The CDR3 is made up of 14 amino acids. V was pared by 2 bases and J by 11 bases, with 16 bases between. Germline V lookup: CDR1 MNHEY, CDR2 SVGEGT. In DNA, the CDR3 is TGTGCCAGCAGTTACCAACCGACAGGGACTCAGCAGTTCTTC. It specifies CASSYQPTGTQQFF.

CDR3 nucleotides: TGTGCCAGCACCTTCCGACCTAGCGGGGAACAAGAGACCCAGTACTTC. Translating it yields CASTFRPSGEQETQYF. The chain recombines TRBV7-2 with TRBJ2-5; 9 nucleotides agree with TRBD2. The germline CDR1 and CDR2 sequences are SGHTA and FQGNSA. V was clipped by 7 bases and J by 2 bases; unmatched bases: 11. The CDR3 totals 16 residues.

This chain connects TRBV4-1 to TRBJ2-7; TRBD2 matches at 12 bases. The CDR3 runs 18 residues. Per the germline V gene, CDR1 is MGHRA and CDR2 is YSYEKL. The trim removed 5 bases at V and 3 bases at J, leaving 14 bases unmatched. This CDR3 is CASSSRQKLAGGNYEQYF. In nucleotides, the CDR3 is TGCGCCAGCAGCTCTCGACAGAAGCTAGCGGGGGGGAACTACGAGCAGTACTTC.

The rearrangement uses TRBV12-5 and TRBJ1-2; TRBD1 is a possible D gene (5 bases). CDR1 and CDR2 from the germline V gene are LGHNT and FRNRAP. The CDR3 runs to 14 residues. With 1 base removed from V and 3 bases from J, the gap between germline ends came to 9 bases. The chain's CDR3 is CASGLDRDYYGYTF. The DNA of the CDR3 is TGTGCTAGTGGTTTGGACCGGGACTACTATGGCTACACCTTC.

This chain connects TRBV5-1 to TRBJ1-2; a possible D gene is TRBD1 (6 bases). Germline lookup yields CDR1 SGHRS and CDR2 YFSETQ. Trimming cost V 0 bases and J 4 bases, with 7 bases left between them. The CDR3 sequence is 13 residues long. For the CDR3, the DNA is TGCGCCAGCAGCTTGGGGGACATCTATGGCTACACCTTC. Translation: CASSLGDIYGYTF.

V and J are TRBV2 and TRBJ2-7; TRBD2 agrees at 7 bases. V lost 8 bases to trimming and J lost 6 bases; unmatched junction nucleotides: 7. The CDR3 covers 12 residues. Germline CDR1 reads SNHLY; CDR2 reads FYNNEI. The CDR3 is CASWPGGAEQYF. Written as DNA, the CDR3 is TGTGCCAGCTGGCCGGGGGGAGCCGAGCAGTACTTC.

This chain links TRBV6-2 or TRBV6-3 with TRBJ1-2; 7 bases line up with TRBD1. With 6 bases clipped from V and 8 bases from J, the junction kept 9 bases outside the gene matches. The CDR3 contains 13 residues. Germline V gene lookup returns CDR1 MNHEY and CDR2 SVGEGT. The CDR3 sequence: CASSEIRQGGYTF. CDR3 nucleotide sequence: TGTGCCAGCAGCGAAATTCGACAGGGAGGCTACACCTTC.

This rearrangement joins TRBV19 to TRBJ2-6; no reliable D call. The V end lost 1 base, the J end lost 0 bases, and 10 bases lay between the germline ends. The CDR3 runs to 17 residues. Germline-derived CDR1 and CDR2 are LNHDA and SQIVND (reference sequence). The CDR3 reads CASSIAQILSGANVLTF. CDR3 bases: TGTGCCAGTAGTATAGCACAGATACTCTCTGGGGCCAACGTCCTGACTTTC.

V gene TRBV2 combines with J gene TRBJ2-1, with TRBD2 as a possible D gene (6 bases). V lost 4 bases, J lost 1 base, and 11 bases lay in between. The CDR3 has 15 amino acids. Germline V lookup: CDR1 SNHLY, CDR2 FYNNEI. CDR3 amino acids: CASSVEGMSYNEQFF. As DNA, the CDR3 is TGTGCCAGCAGTGTGGAGGGGATGTCCTACAATGAGCAGTTCTTC. Based on the CDR3 plus reference TRBV2 and TRBJ2-1, the full variable domain is EPEVTQTPSHQVTQMGQEVILRCVPISNHLYFYWYRQILGQKVEFLVSFYNNEISEKSEIFDDQFSVERPDGSNFTLKIRSTKLEDSAMYFCASSVEGMSYNEQFFGPGTRLTVL.

Concerning this clone itself: The germline gene is not matched at one end of the junction; a read error may be the cause. The V gene is TRBV10-1, the J gene TRBJ2-3, with TRBD2 matching 8 bases. Germline V gene data show CDR1 as WNHNN and CDR2 as SYGVQD (reference sequence). This CDR3 region has 10 residues. CDR3 sequence: CANPPLAVLF. CDR3 DNA sequence: TGCGCCAACCCTCCACTAGCGGTATTATTT.

The chain joins TRBV2 to TRBJ2-7; tentative D call: TRBD2 (5 bases). The V end was cut by 6 bases, the J end by 5 bases, with 14 bases between. Germline V CDR1 and CDR2: SNHLY, FYNNEI. The CDR3 has 13 amino acids. For the CDR3, the DNA is TGTGCCAGCAGCGTACTACAGCGGAACGAGCAGTACTTC. As protein: CASSVLQRNEQYF.

The chain uses TRBV27 and TRBJ2-7; TRBD1 agrees at 9 bases. Germline V gene data show CDR1 as MNHEY and CDR2 as SMNVEV (reference sequence). Trimming removed 5 bases from V and 1 base from J; junction bases left unmatched: 6. The CDR3 spans 15 residues. The CDR3 sequence: CASSPGTGRSYEQYF. CDR3 nucleotide sequence: TGTGCCAGCAGTCCAGGGACAGGGAGGTCCTACGAGCAGTACTTC.

A single count supports this clone. This chain joins TRBV21-1 and TRBJ1-2. TRBV21-1 is deemed a pseudogene. This CDR3 region has 14 residues. CDR3 loop: CASSKAENLYGYTF. The CDR3, as DNA: TGTGCCAGCAGCAAAGCGGAGAACTTATATGGCTACACCTTC.

This rearrangement joins TRBV27 to TRBJ1-2; TRBD1 is a possible D gene (6 bases). The germline V and J ends were trimmed by 7 bases and 3 bases, with 12 bases remaining between them. This CDR3 comprises 13 residues. Per germline, CDR1 MNHEY and CDR2 SMNVEV (reference sequence). The CDR3 region has the DNA TGTGCCAGCACGGGGGGGCTCGACTATGGCTACACCTTC. Amino acids: CASTGGLDYGYTF.

The gene calls are TRBV11-3 and TRBJ1-3; TRBD1 aligns across 9 bases. Per the germline V gene, CDR1 is SGHNT and CDR2 is YENEEA. The CDR3 is 17 amino acids. With 6 bases clipped from V and 0 bases from J, the junction kept 9 bases outside the gene matches. In nucleotides, the CDR3 is TGTGCCAGCAGAACCGGGACAGGGATTTACTCTGGAAACACCATATATTTT. This gives the protein CASRTGTGIYSGNTIYF.

The rearrangement links TRBV19 to TRBJ2-2; 11 bases match TRBD2. Unmatched junction bases numbered 14, after V lost 10 bases and J lost 7 bases. CDR1 and CDR2 from the germline V gene are LNHDA and SQIVND (reference sequence). The CDR3 sequence is 16 residues long. CDR3: CATSGATSGGSGELFF. The CDR3 DNA is TGTGCCACCAGCGGGGCTACTAGCGGGGGTAGCGGGGAGCTGTTTTTT.

This rearrangement joins TRBV5-1 to TRBJ1-1; tentative D call: TRBD1 (6 bases). Germline-derived CDR1 and CDR2 are SGHRS and YFSETQ. This CDR3 region has 15 residues. With 0 bases removed from V and 9 bases from J, the gap between germline ends came to 18 bases. The CDR3: CASSLAGQLGLQAFF. CDR3 DNA: TGCGCCAGCAGCTTGGCCGGACAGCTAGGTCTCCAAGCTTTCTTT.

CDR3 nucleotide sequence: TGTGCCAGCACCCCCCAAGCGGGGGGCCAGGGTACGCAGTATTTT. It yields the protein CASTPQAGGQGTQYF. The chain couples TRBV6-5 to TRBJ2-3; 9 bases map to TRBD2. The CDR3 runs 15 residues. Trimming removed 7 bases from V and 8 bases from J; junction bases left unmatched: 13. Germline V gene data show CDR1 as MNHEY and CDR2 as SVGAGI.

The chain links TRBV10-3 to TRBJ2-1; tentative D call: TRBD1 (6 bases). Germline V gene lookup returns CDR1 ENHRY and CDR2 SYGVKD. V lost 6 bases and J lost 0, with 12 bases in between. This CDR3 is built from 15 residues. DNA for the CDR3: TGTGCCATCAGGCCAGGGGTTAACTCCTACAATGAGCAGTTCTTC. It specifies CAIRPGVNSYNEQFF.

The chain recombines TRBV6-5 with TRBJ1-6; 10 nucleotides line up with TRBD1. The germline CDR1 and CDR2 sequences are MNHEY and SVGAGI. V lost 4 bases to trimming and J lost 14 bases; unmatched junction nucleotides: 14. The CDR3 has 16 residues. CDR3: CASSSPSDRGHVSLHF. As DNA, the CDR3 is TGTGCCAGCAGTTCCCCGAGTGACAGGGGGCATGTATCCCTCCACTTT.

The DNA for the CDR3 is TGTGCCAGCAGCTTGGCCTATAGCTCGCGATATAGCCAAGAGACCCAGTACTTC. Translation gives CASSLAYSSRYSQETQYF. The rearrangement links TRBV5-4 to TRBJ2-5; unclear D gene. The CDR3 consists of 18 residues. Trimming removed 0 bases at V and 1 base at J, with 19 bases between. Germline values: CDR1 SGHNT, CDR2 YYREEE (reference sequence).

The J gene is TRBJ1-2, the V gene TRBV29-1, with TRBD1 matching over 8 bases. The CDR3 loop spans 13 amino acids. CDR1 is SQVTM, CDR2 ANQGSEA, per germline. V shed 6 bases, J shed 7 bases, and the junction held 10 bases outside the gene matches. CDR3 DNA sequence: TGCAGCGTATCGACCGGGACAGGTACTGGCTACACCTTC. Amino acids: CSVSTGTGTGYTF.

The chain employs TRBV5-1 and TRBJ2-3; 8 nucleotides line up with TRBD2. The germline gives CDR1 SGHRS, CDR2 YFSETQ. The CDR3 contains 15 residues. V lost 4 bases and J lost 5; bases outside the gene matches: 9. The CDR3 here is CASSPGGSGVDTQYF. The CDR3 nucleotides are TGCGCCAGCAGCCCCGGGGGTAGCGGGGTAGATACGCAGTATTTT. Complete variable domain (other parts from reference TRBV5-1 and TRBJ2-3): KAGVTQTPRYLIKTRGQQVTLSCSPISGHRSVSWYQQTPGQGLQFLFEYFSETQRNKGNFPGRFSGRQFSNSRSEMNVSTLELGDSALYLCASSPGGSGVDTQYFGPGTRLTVL.